Each of the 27 T cell receptor beta chains below was sequenced from the same sample in a study of T cell changes during pregnancy in multiple sclerosis. Assay used: immunoSEQ multiplex PCR; TCRdb lists only in-frame clones, some missing. Seen here are tens of thousands of clones, about 91% observed once, and the top ten hold under 2.5%. Specimen: CD4+ T cells from peripheral blood mononuclear cells, collected after pregnancy. These receptors originate from a female donor in good health, enrolled as a control in a pregnancy study.

This chain connects TRBV27 to TRBJ2-1, with 9 nucleotides matching TRBD2. The CDR3 has 16 amino acids. Germline lookup yields CDR1 MNHEY and CDR2 SMNVEV (reference sequence). The J segment lost 6 bases and the V segment lost 2 bases, leaving 8 bases of the junction unmatched. The DNA for the CDR3 is TGTGCCAGCAGTTTACAGCGGGGGGTTTTCGTCAATGAGCAGTTCTTC. Translating gives CASSLQRGVFVNEQFF.

The chain joins TRBV2 to TRBJ1-2; 7 bases align to TRBD1. V was clipped by 4 bases and J by 3 bases; unmatched bases: 8. The length of the CDR3 is 15 residues. Germline CDR1 SNHLY, CDR2 FYNNEI. Here the CDR3 reads CASSGQGPLDYGYTF. CDR3 sequence (DNA): TGTGCCAGCAGTGGACAGGGACCCTTGGACTATGGCTACACCTTC.

The DNA for the CDR3 is TGTGCCAGCGCCAGGGATAGGTTGGAAAAACTGTTTTTT. It codes for CASARDRLEKLFF. This chain links TRBV27 with TRBJ1-4; perhaps TRBD1 as D (5 bases). CDR1 and CDR2 from the germline V gene are MNHEY and SMNVEV (reference sequence). This CDR3 has 13 amino acids. V shed 8 bases and J shed 8 bases, with 15 bases lying between them.

This chain connects TRBV4-3 to TRBJ2-7; 10 bases map to TRBD2. The CDR3 contains 15 residues. J was trimmed by 4 bases and V by 1 base; bases with no gene match: 4. CDR1 and CDR2 from the germline V gene are LGHNA and YSLEER. CDR3: CASSQALAGAYEQYF. The CDR3 DNA reads as TGCGCCAGCAGCCAAGCCCTAGCGGGAGCATACGAGCAGTACTTC.

The rearrangement joins TRBV19 to TRBJ1-2; 7 bases agree with TRBD1. CDR1 is LNHDA, CDR2 SQIVND, per germline (reference sequence). The CDR3 spans 15 residues. J gave up 2 bases and V 3 bases, and 6 bases lay outside the gene matches. CDR3 nucleotides: TGTGCCAGTAGTATCGGGACAGCCTTGAACTATGGCTACACCTTC. This encodes CASSIGTALNYGYTF.

The genes are TRBV10-3 and TRBJ2-3; TRBD1 matches 8 bases. From germline, CDR1 is ENHRY and CDR2 SYGVKD. CDR3 length equals 13 residues. Trimming removed 10 bases from V and 0 bases from J; junction bases left unmatched: 3. CDR3 DNA sequence: TGTGCCACCTGGACAGGGAGCACAGATACGCAGTATTTT. Amino acid sequence: CATWTGSTDTQYF.

The chain uses TRBV18 and TRBJ2-1, with 9 bases that match TRBD2. This CDR3 has 14 residues. V was pared by 3 bases and J by 9 bases, with 6 bases of the junction left unmatched. Germline V gene data show CDR1 as KGHSH and CDR2 as LQKENI. For the CDR3, the DNA is TGTGCCAGCTCACCCGCGGGAGGGCCGGGTGAGCAGTTCTTC. Its protein is CASSPAGGPGEQFF.

The rearrangement links TRBV5-1 to TRBJ2-7, with D possibly being TRBD1 (5 bases). Germline V gene lookup returns CDR1 SGHRS and CDR2 YFSETQ. The ends were cut back, 4 bases at V and 6 bases at J, with 20 bases in the middle. The CDR3 runs to 15 residues. CDR3 sequence reads: CASSQGTGGGGEQYF. The CDR3 nucleotides read TGCGCCAGCAGCCAGGGAACAGGTGGTGGCGGCGAGCAGTACTTC.

V usage is TRBV27 and J usage is TRBJ2-3; maybe TRBD2 (6 bases). V was shortened by 10 bases and J by 6 bases, with 20 bases between the two germline ends. This CDR3 is 14 amino acids long. Germline lookup yields CDR1 MNHEY and CDR2 SMNVEV (reference sequence). CDR3 nucleotide sequence: TGTGCCACGGCGGGCGCGGGCCGGGGGGATACGCAGTATTTT. Its protein product is CATAGAGRGDTQYF.

This rearrangement joins TRBV5-1 to TRBJ2-7; 9 bases agree with TRBD1. The V gene end was trimmed by 3 bases and the J gene end by 6 bases; junction bases not matched to a gene: 13. CDR3 length equals 16 residues. Germline values: CDR1 SGHRS, CDR2 YFSETQ. CDR3 coding DNA: TGCGCCAGCAGCTGGGGTCAAACCGGGACAGGGATCGAGCAGTACTTC. Amino acids: CASSWGQTGTGIEQYF.

This chain connects TRBV27 to TRBJ1-2, with D perhaps matching TRBD1 (5 bases). The CDR3 is 13 residues long. V gave up 2 bases and J gave up 7 bases, with 11 bases separating them. The germline V gene has CDR1 MNHEY and CDR2 SMNVEV (reference sequence). CDR3 DNA sequence: TGTGCCAGCAGTTTAGGAGGGGTAGGTGGCTACACCTTC. Amino acid sequence: CASSLGGVGGYTF.

The chain uses TRBV28 and TRBJ2-1, with 9 bases fitting TRBD2. Germline V gene sequence: CDR1 MDHEN, CDR2 SYDVKM. The CDR3 loop spans 16 amino acids. The V segment lost 3 bases and the J segment 6 bases; nucleotides outside the gene matches: 9. CDR3 in DNA: TGTGCCAGCAGTTTGAGAGTGGGGCGGGGGGGCAATGAGCAGTTCTTC. Translating it yields CASSLRVGRGGNEQFF. Looking up the rest from reference TRBV28 and TRBJ2-1 gives the full variable domain: DVKVTQSSRYLVKRTGEKVFLECVQDMDHENMFWYRQDPGLGLRLIYFSYDVKMKEKGDIPEGYSVSREKKERFSLILESASTNQTSMYLCASSLRVGRGGNEQFFGPGTRLTVL.

V gene TRBV7-8 combines with J gene TRBJ1-4; TRBD1 matches at 7 bases. This CDR3 has 15 residues. Trimming took 4 bases from V and 1 from J; bases not matched to a gene: 3. Germline V gene data show CDR1 as SGHVS and CDR2 as FQNEAQ. The CDR3, as DNA: TGTGCCAGCAGCTATCGGACAGGAACTAATGAAAAACTGTTTTTT. Translating gives CASSYRTGTNEKLFF. Supplemented by reference TRBV7-8 and TRBJ1-4, the full variable domain reads GAGVSQSPRYKVAKRGQDVALRCDPISGHVSLFWYQQALGQGPEFLTYFQNEAQLDKSGLPSDRFFAERPEGSVSTLKIQRTQQEDSAVYLCASSYRTGTNEKLFFGSGTQLSVL.

V usage is TRBV7-5 and J usage is TRBJ1-4. TRBV7-5 is termed a pseudogene. The CDR3 is 13 amino acids. CDR3 residues: CARSSRVGEKLFF. Here the CDR3 DNA reads TGTGCCAGAAGCTCTCGGGTTGGAGAAAAACTGTTTTTT.

This rearrangement joins TRBV28 to TRBJ2-3, with 7 bases fitting TRBD1. CDR1 is MDHEN, CDR2 SYDVKM, per germline. This CDR3 has 14 residues. J gave up 7 bases and V 6 bases, and 10 bases lay outside the gene matches. CDR3 nucleotide sequence: TGTGCCAGCAGACCGGGACAGAACCCCTATACGCAGTATTTT. Encoded protein: CASRPGQNPYTQYF.

The chain recombines TRBV18 with TRBJ1-1; a weak D match, TRBD1 (6 bases). The CDR3 has 12 amino acids. Trimming took 6 bases from V and 7 from J, leaving 12 bases between them. Germline V CDR1 and CDR2: KGHSH, LQKENI. The CDR3 DNA reads as TGTGCCAGCTCTCTAGGGGGAATTGAAGCTTTCTTT. Translated: CASSLGGIEAFF. The whole variable domain, filled in from reference TRBV18 and TRBJ1-1, reads NAGVMQNPRHLVRRRGQEARLRCSPMKGHSHVYWYRQLPEEGLKFMVYLQKENIIDESGMPKERFSAEFPKEGPSILRIQQVVRGDSAAYFCASSLGGIEAFFGQGTRLTVV.

The V gene is TRBV7-2, the J gene TRBJ2-4, with 7 bases that match TRBD1. This CDR3 has 19 amino acids. Germline V gene sequence: CDR1 SGHTA, CDR2 FQGNSA. Trimming cost V 4 bases and J 3 bases; bases outside gene matches: 18. The CDR3 protein is CASSSESGTASAYKNIQYF. The CDR3 DNA follows: TGTGCCAGCAGCTCCGAGTCCGGGACAGCCAGTGCTTACAAAAACATTCAGTACTTC.

The V gene is TRBV28, the J gene TRBJ2-2; 8 nucleotides align to TRBD1. Losses at the gene ends were 7 bases for V and 3 bases for J; bases not matched to a gene: 7. The CDR3 contains 15 residues. Germline CDR1 and CDR2: MDHEN and SYDVKM. This CDR3 is CASTPDREDTGELFF. The CDR3 region has the DNA TGTGCCAGCACCCCGGACAGGGAGGACACCGGGGAGCTGTTTTTT.

The CDR3 nucleotides are TGTGCCAGCAGTGACGGGACAGGTGATGAAAAACTGTTTTTT. Encoded protein: CASSDGTGDEKLFF. This chain links TRBV6-1 with TRBJ1-4, with 8 positions matching TRBD1. The CDR3 has 14 amino acids. V shed 3 bases, J shed 6 bases, and the junction held 3 bases outside the gene matches. Germline CDR1 MNHNS, CDR2 SASEGT.

The gene calls are TRBV29-1 and TRBJ2-7; 10 positions match TRBD2. CDR1 and CDR2 from the germline V gene are SQVTM and ANQGSEA. The CDR3 spans 12 residues. The trim removed 6 bases at V and 5 bases at J, leaving 4 bases unmatched. CDR3 region: CSVQRGGHEQYF. Written as DNA, the CDR3 is TGCAGCGTGCAGCGGGGGGGGCACGAGCAGTACTTC.

The chain links TRBV7-9 to TRBJ2-7, with 7 bases matching TRBD1. The germline gives CDR1 SEHNR, CDR2 FQNEAQ (reference sequence). CDR3 size: 14 residues. The trim removed 5 bases at V and 6 bases at J, leaving 10 bases unmatched. The CDR3 protein is CASSRQGALLEQYF. The CDR3 nucleotides read TGTGCCAGCAGCCGACAGGGTGCCCTACTCGAGCAGTACTTC.

CDR3 DNA: TGCGCCAGCAGCTTGGGACCAGGGGGTTCACCCCTCCACTTT. This translates into CASSLGPGGSPLHF. This sequence joins TRBV5-1 and TRBJ1-6; 7 bases align to TRBD1. This CDR3 comprises 14 residues. The trim removed 0 bases at V and 9 bases at J, leaving 3 bases unmatched. The germline V gene has CDR1 SGHRS and CDR2 YFSETQ.

The rearrangement joins TRBV29-1 to TRBJ2-2; tentatively, D is TRBD1 (6 bases). The CDR3 totals 12 residues. The germline gives CDR1 SQVTM, CDR2 ANQGSEA. The germline V and J ends were trimmed by 4 bases and 3 bases, with 6 bases remaining between them. Written as DNA, the CDR3 is TGCAGCGTTGGGACAGACACCGGGGAGCTGTTTTTT. It is translated as CSVGTDTGELFF.

This chain uses TRBV11-2 with TRBJ2-7, with D perhaps TRBD2 (6 bases). This CDR3 has 16 residues. V was pared by 2 bases and J by 2 bases, with 16 bases between. Germline CDR1 and CDR2: SGHAT and FQNNGV. CDR3 protein: CASSLLLGSGPYEQYF. In DNA form, the CDR3 reads TGTGCCAGCAGCTTATTATTAGGTAGCGGACCCTACGAGCAGTACTTC.

This clone showed up just once. The V and J genes are TRBV5-1 and TRBJ1-6, with a possible D match to TRBD1 (6 bases). This CDR3 spans 17 amino acids. Trimming removed 0 bases at V and 0 bases at J, with 10 bases between. Germline CDR1 SGHRS, CDR2 YFSETQ. This chain's CDR3 is CASSLAGEASYNSPLHF. CDR3 nucleotides: TGCGCCAGCAGCTTGGCAGGGGAAGCCTCCTATAATTCACCCCTCCACTTT.

V gene TRBV25-1 combines with J gene TRBJ1-1; no firm D call. The germline gives CDR1 MGHDK, CDR2 SYGVNS. Trimming pared 4 bases from V and 0 bases from J, leaving 6 bases between. The CDR3 is 13 amino acids. The CDR3 protein is CASSALMNTEAFF. CDR3 nucleotide sequence: TGTGCCAGCAGTGCCTTAATGAACACTGAAGCTTTCTTT. The full variable domain, its missing parts supplied by reference TRBV25-1 and TRBJ1-1, is EADIYQTPRYLVIGTGKKITLECSQTMGHDKMYWYQQDPGMELHLIHYSYGVNSTEKGDLSSESTVSRIRTEHFPLTLESARPSHTSQYLCASSALMNTEAFFGQGTRLTVV.

V usage is TRBV28 and J usage is TRBJ2-7; D gene uncertain. The CDR3 is made up of 10 amino acids. V dropped 8 bases and J dropped 4 bases, with 6 bases sitting between them. The germline gives CDR1 MDHEN, CDR2 SYDVKM. CDR3 nucleotide sequence: TGTGCCAGCGTCGGGTACGAGCAGTACTTC. Translating gives CASVGYEQYF.